The present T cell receptor (beta chain) was sequenced within a study of T-cell reconstitution after alpha-beta-depleted transplantation in children. This clonotype was detected many times. The length of the CDR3 is 13 residues. CDR1 and CDR2 from the germline V gene are DFQATT and SNEGSKA (reference sequence). V lost 5 bases, J lost 4 bases, and 5 bases stayed unmatched. Construction of the TCRbeta library involved unique molecular identifiers. TCRdb processed the PCR reads anew with MiXCR; each CDR3 protein has one entry. Of about 410,000 distinct CDR3 sequences listed, around 20% are singletons. This chain links TRBV20-1 with TRBJ2-7; 10 positions agree with TRBD2. Sequenced material: PBMCs from the stem cell graft donor, taken from the stem cell graft. The sequence was obtained from a human donor who donated a stem cell graft to a child with acute myeloid leukemia. This CDR3 is CSAPSSGSYEQYF. CDR3 in DNA: TGCAGTGCTCCTTCTAGCGGGAGTTACGAGCAGTACTTC.